The text below deals with one TCR beta chain. The CDR3 covers 15 residues. Germline V gene data show CDR1 as KGHSH and CDR2 as LQKENI. Trimming stripped 0 bases from V and 2 bases from J, with 10 bases between. Original data processing: Estimation of nucleated cell counts was performed using reference gene primer amplification. Clones were read by immunoSEQ multiplex PCR, and TCRdb kept only the in-frame ones, dropping some. V, J and clone size derive from that table, while D and trimming were established from the DNA sequence. The data hold over 250,000 clones, with 89% observed a single time. This study enrolled people aged about 18 to 95 from about 26 US geographic areas. Each participant's cohort was designated according to participant-reported clinical history. This sample was taken from a study of blood T cell repertoires in COVID-19. Looking at the study overall: There were acute and convalescent COVID-19 samples, and they came from the United States, Italy and Spain.

The origin of this receptor is a woman aged 55 to 70 who had recovered from COVID-19. Sample: PBMCs or T cells enriched from blood (not recorded which). The chain carries TRBV18 and TRBJ1-2; TRBD1 is a possible D gene (6 bases). The CDR3 region is CASSPPVQGNYGYTF. The CDR3, as DNA: TGTGCCAGCTCACCACCGGTACAGGGAAACTATGGCTACACCTTC.